These T cell receptor beta chains were read from a single sample in a study of spatial heterogeneity in lung cancer. MiXCR, run by TCRdb on the 5' RACE reads, gives a single entry per CDR3 protein. The repertoire holds tens of thousands of distinct CDR3 sequences, less than 8.5% seen once, with 29% in the top ten. The specimen was PBMCs, collected at surgery. Receptors were obtained from a female donor with early-stage non-small cell lung cancer. CDR3s include the opening cysteine and the closing phenylalanine or tryptophan. Each record gives: CDR3 protein, CDR3 DNA, clone size, J gene, D gene, V gene. A D gene is named only where the DNA matches it firmly. Clone size is given for some rows only: seen once, a few or many times, or a class if the clone is expanded.

CDR3aa: CASSPRLADSSYEQYF
CDR3nt: TGTGCCAGCAGCCCTAGACTAGCGGACAGCTCCTACGAGCAGTACTTC
abundance: many
j_gene: TRBJ2-7
d_gene: TRBD2
v_gene: TRBV5-4

CDR3aa: CASSPGASDTQYF
CDR3nt: TGTGCCAGCTCACCAGGGGCATCCGATACGCAGTATTTT
abundance: .
j_gene: TRBJ2-3
d_gene: .
v_gene: TRBV18

CDR3aa: CASSLVAGYRNSPLHF
CDR3nt: TGTGCCAGCAGCTTAGTAGCGGGTTACCGTAATTCACCCCTCCACTTT
abundance: few
j_gene: TRBJ1-6
d_gene: .
v_gene: TRBV7-9

CDR3aa: CASSSGTGDATLHF
CDR3nt: TGCGCCAGCTCCTCCGGGACAGGGGACGCAACCCTCCACTTT
abundance: few
j_gene: TRBJ1-6
d_gene: TRBD1
v_gene: TRBV5-1

CDR3aa: CASSRTGGETQYF
CDR3nt: TGTGCCAGCAGTAGGACAGGGGGGGAGACCCAGTACTTC
abundance: .
j_gene: TRBJ2-5
d_gene: TRBD1
v_gene: TRBV3-1

CDR3aa: CAISVLFTDTQYF
CDR3nt: TGTGCCATCAGTGTTTTATTCACAGATACGCAGTATTTT
abundance: many
j_gene: TRBJ2-3
d_gene: .
v_gene: TRBV10-3

CDR3aa: CASGPVGVSSYEQYF
CDR3nt: TGTGCTAGTGGCCCCGTGGGGGTGAGCTCCTACGAGCAGTACTTC
abundance: .
j_gene: TRBJ2-7
d_gene: .
v_gene: TRBV12-5

CDR3aa: CASSLRSMNTEAFF
CDR3nt: TGCGCCAGCAGCTTACGGAGCATGAACACTGAAGCTTTCTTT
abundance: many
j_gene: TRBJ1-1
d_gene: .
v_gene: TRBV5-1

CDR3aa: CASSSPWSGTSGSQSSYNEQFF
CDR3nt: TGTGCCAGCAGTTCTCCCTGGTCCGGGACTAGCGGGAGCCAGAGCTCCTACAATGAGCAGTTCTTC
abundance: many
j_gene: TRBJ2-1
d_gene: TRBD2
v_gene: TRBV28

CDR3aa: CASSGHRAFTYNEQFF
CDR3nt: TGTGCCAGCAGCGGACACAGGGCCTTTACCTACAATGAGCAGTTCTTC
abundance: many
j_gene: TRBJ2-1
d_gene: .
v_gene: TRBV3-1

CDR3aa: CASSGRRTGTAGSGANVLTF
CDR3nt: TGTGCCAGCAGTGGTCGCCGAACCGGGACAGCGGGCTCTGGGGCCAACGTCCTGACTTTC
abundance: .
j_gene: TRBJ2-6
d_gene: .
v_gene: TRBV2

CDR3aa: CASSLGLQGIDEQFF
CDR3nt: TGTGCCAGCAGCTTAGGCTTACAGGGGATCGATGAGCAGTTCTTC
abundance: many
j_gene: TRBJ2-1
d_gene: TRBD1
v_gene: TRBV11-3

CDR3aa: CSAADFGPNEQYF
CDR3nt: TGCAGTGCAGCTGACTTTGGTCCTAACGAGCAGTACTTC
abundance: many
j_gene: TRBJ2-7
d_gene: .
v_gene: TRBV20-1

CDR3aa: CASSLQGSTEAFF
CDR3nt: TGTGCCAGCAGCTTACAAGGGAGCACTGAAGCTTTCTTT
abundance: many
j_gene: TRBJ1-1
d_gene: .
v_gene: TRBV7-9

CDR3aa: CSVVEGVGYEQYF
CDR3nt: TGCAGCGTTGTAGAGGGAGTGGGTTACGAGCAGTACTTC
abundance: large
j_gene: TRBJ2-7
d_gene: .
v_gene: TRBV29-1

CDR3aa: CASSQEAVSQLSSYNEQFF
CDR3nt: TGCGCCAGCAGCCAAGAGGCAGTGTCCCAATTAAGCTCCTACAATGAGCAGTTCTTC
abundance: .
j_gene: TRBJ2-1
d_gene: .
v_gene: TRBV4-3

CDR3aa: CSARNTDTQYF
CDR3nt: TGCAGTGCTAGGAACACAGATACGCAGTATTTT
abundance: .
j_gene: TRBJ2-3
d_gene: .
v_gene: TRBV20-1

CDR3aa: CASSLMLADYEQYF
CDR3nt: TGCGCCAGCAGCTTGATGCTAGCGGACTACGAGCAGTACTTC
abundance: few
j_gene: TRBJ2-7
d_gene: TRBD2
v_gene: TRBV5-1

CDR3aa: CASSTTGTGLETQYF
CDR3nt: TGTGCCAGCAGCACAACTGGGACAGGGTTAGAGACCCAGTACTTC
abundance: many
j_gene: TRBJ2-5
d_gene: TRBD1
v_gene: TRBV5-4

CDR3aa: CASSYGGRDADTQYF
CDR3nt: TGTGCCAGCAGTTACGGCGGTAGGGATGCAGATACGCAGTATTTT
abundance: few
j_gene: TRBJ2-3
d_gene: .
v_gene: TRBV6-6

CDR3aa: CASSQEESETQYF
CDR3nt: TGTGCCAGCAGCCAAGAAGAATCGGAGACCCAGTACTTC
abundance: few
j_gene: TRBJ2-5
d_gene: .
v_gene: TRBV11-3

CDR3aa: CSVPDSYVSSYNEQFF
CDR3nt: TGCAGCGTTCCTGACTCCTACGTGAGCTCCTACAATGAGCAGTTCTTC
abundance: many
j_gene: TRBJ2-1
d_gene: .
v_gene: TRBV29-1

CDR3aa: CSATPDRYTEAFF
CDR3nt: TGCAGTGCTACTCCGGACAGGTACACTGAAGCTTTCTTT
abundance: few
j_gene: TRBJ1-1
d_gene: TRBD1
v_gene: TRBV20-1

CDR3aa: CASSYGDADGTEAFF
CDR3nt: TGTGCCAGCAGTTACGGGGATGCGGATGGGACTGAAGCTTTCTTT
abundance: many
j_gene: TRBJ1-1
d_gene: .
v_gene: TRBV6-5

CDR3aa: CASSLGLAGAPGDTQYF
CDR3nt: TGTGCCAGCAGCTTAGGACTAGCGGGAGCCCCAGGAGATACGCAGTATTTT
abundance: many
j_gene: TRBJ2-3
d_gene: TRBD2
v_gene: TRBV5-8

CDR3aa: CATSRDLGQVEKLFF
CDR3nt: TGTGCCACCAGCAGAGATCTAGGACAGGTCGAAAAACTGTTTTTT
abundance: .
j_gene: TRBJ1-4
d_gene: TRBD1
v_gene: TRBV15

CDR3aa: CASSLGRVGYNEQFF
CDR3nt: TGTGCCAGCAGCTTAGGCAGGGTCGGCTACAATGAGCAGTTCTTC
abundance: few
j_gene: TRBJ2-1
d_gene: .
v_gene: TRBV7-3

CDR3aa: CASSGTTLNEQFF
CDR3nt: TGTGCCAGCTCGGGGACTACGCTCAATGAGCAGTTCTTC
abundance: many
j_gene: TRBJ2-1
d_gene: TRBD2
v_gene: TRBV18

CDR3aa: CASSDPGQGNEKLFF
CDR3nt: TGTGCCAGCAGTGACCCCGGACAGGGGAATGAAAAACTGTTTTTT
abundance: few
j_gene: TRBJ1-4
d_gene: TRBD1
v_gene: TRBV25-1

CDR3aa: CASSSSRPGWETQYF
CDR3nt: TGCGCCAGCAGCTCCAGCCGACCTGGATGGGAGACCCAGTACTTC
abundance: .
j_gene: TRBJ2-5
d_gene: .
v_gene: TRBV5-1

CDR3aa: CSANMGGPFTDTQYF
CDR3nt: TGCAGTGCTAATATGGGGGGGCCCTTCACAGATACGCAGTATTTT
abundance: .
j_gene: TRBJ2-3
d_gene: .
v_gene: TRBV20-1

CDR3aa: CASSLAEETQYF
CDR3nt: TGTGCCAGCAGTTTAGCGGAGGAGACCCAGTACTTC
abundance: many
j_gene: TRBJ2-5
d_gene: .
v_gene: TRBV12-3/TRBV12-4

CDR3aa: CASSYQTGTTTDTQYF
CDR3nt: TGTGCCAGCAGTTACCAGACCGGGACTACCACAGATACGCAGTATTTT
abundance: many
j_gene: TRBJ2-3
d_gene: TRBD2
v_gene: TRBV6-5

CDR3aa: CASSLARGYTEAFF
CDR3nt: TGTGCCAGCAGCTTGGCCAGGGGGTACACTGAAGCTTTCTTT
abundance: many
j_gene: TRBJ1-1
d_gene: TRBD1
v_gene: TRBV5-5

CDR3aa: CASAANSGANVLTF
CDR3nt: TGTGCCAGCGCGGCGAACTCTGGGGCCAACGTCCTGACTTTC
abundance: few
j_gene: TRBJ2-6
d_gene: .
v_gene: TRBV2

CDR3aa: CASSYTGGGQPQHF
CDR3nt: TGTGCCAGCAGTTATACAGGGGGCGGGCAGCCCCAGCATTTT
abundance: .
j_gene: TRBJ1-5
d_gene: TRBD1
v_gene: TRBV9

CDR3aa: CASLGRRLAESSYNEQFF
CDR3nt: TGTGCCAGCTTAGGCCGGAGACTAGCGGAGAGCTCCTACAATGAGCAGTTCTTC
abundance: .
j_gene: TRBJ2-1
d_gene: TRBD2
v_gene: TRBV6-2/TRBV6-3

CDR3aa: CASTPLAGGRGYEQYF
CDR3nt: TGTGCCAGCACCCCCCTCGCTGGGGGGCGCGGTTACGAGCAGTACTTC
abundance: many
j_gene: TRBJ2-7
d_gene: .
v_gene: TRBV28

CDR3aa: CSARDRVSGSFYNEQFF
CDR3nt: TGCAGTGCTAGAGATCGGGTTAGCGGGAGCTTTTACAATGAGCAGTTCTTC
abundance: many
j_gene: TRBJ2-1
d_gene: TRBD2
v_gene: TRBV20-1

CDR3aa: CASSLHGTDLTGELFF
CDR3nt: TGTGCCAGCAGCTTACACGGGACAGATTTAACCGGGGAGCTGTTTTTT
abundance: few
j_gene: TRBJ2-2
d_gene: TRBD1
v_gene: TRBV7-3

CDR3aa: CASSIGQGSATNEKLFF
CDR3nt: TGCGCCAGCAGCATCGGACAGGGTAGTGCAACTAATGAAAAACTGTTTTTT
abundance: many
j_gene: TRBJ1-4
d_gene: TRBD1
v_gene: TRBV5-1

CDR3aa: CASSPGRTINYGYTF
CDR3nt: TGTGCCAGCAGCCCGGGACGGACTATTAACTATGGCTACACCTTC
abundance: few
j_gene: TRBJ1-2
d_gene: .
v_gene: TRBV6-2/TRBV6-3

CDR3aa: CASSTVINSPLHF
CDR3nt: TGTGCCAGCAGTACAGTAATCAATTCACCCCTCCACTTT
abundance: many
j_gene: TRBJ1-6
d_gene: .
v_gene: TRBV12-3/TRBV12-4

CDR3aa: CASSSISGQKSSYEQYF
CDR3nt: TGTGCCAGCAGCTCAATTTCGGGACAGAAGAGCTCCTACGAGCAGTACTTC
abundance: .
j_gene: TRBJ2-7
d_gene: TRBD1
v_gene: TRBV7-9

CDR3aa: CASSPPGQLPYEQYF
CDR3nt: TGTGCCAGCTCACCACCGGGCCAGTTACCCTACGAGCAGTACTTC
abundance: .
j_gene: TRBJ2-7
d_gene: .
v_gene: TRBV18

CDR3aa: CASSFYNEQFF
CDR3nt: TGTGCCAGCAGCTTCTACAATGAGCAGTTCTTC
abundance: many
j_gene: TRBJ2-1
d_gene: .
v_gene: TRBV7-2

CDR3aa: CASSPRGGLATYEQYF
CDR3nt: TGTGCCAGCAGCCCTAGAGGGGGACTAGCGACTTACGAGCAGTACTTC
abundance: many
j_gene: TRBJ2-7
d_gene: TRBD2
v_gene: TRBV11-2

CDR3aa: CASSLNGGNYNEQFF
CDR3nt: TGCGCCAGCAGCTTGAACGGGGGAAACTACAATGAGCAGTTCTTC
abundance: .
j_gene: TRBJ2-1
d_gene: .
v_gene: TRBV5-1

CDR3aa: CASSRGQDSYEQYF
CDR3nt: TGTGCCAGCTCACGGGGACAGGACTCCTACGAGCAGTACTTC
abundance: many
j_gene: TRBJ2-7
d_gene: TRBD1
v_gene: TRBV18

CDR3aa: CVSSLELRETQYF
CDR3nt: TGTGTCAGCAGCTTAGAGTTAAGAGAGACCCAGTACTTC
abundance: .
j_gene: TRBJ2-5
d_gene: .
v_gene: TRBV7-2

CDR3aa: CASSTPGTTLGQETQYF
CDR3nt: TGTGCCAGCAGCACCCCCGGGACTACATTGGGGCAAGAGACCCAGTACTTC
abundance: few
j_gene: TRBJ2-5
d_gene: TRBD2
v_gene: TRBV5-4

CDR3aa: CASSGRSLNTEAFF
CDR3nt: TGTGCCAGCAGCGGCAGATCTTTGAACACTGAAGCTTTCTTT
abundance: .
j_gene: TRBJ1-1
d_gene: .
v_gene: TRBV7-9

CDR3aa: CASSMDGQETQYF
CDR3nt: TGTGCCAGCAGTATGGACGGTCAAGAGACCCAGTACTTC
abundance: few
j_gene: TRBJ2-5
d_gene: .
v_gene: TRBV5-4